This TCR beta chain was found in a study of identifying expanded T cells in peripheral blood. Findings and caveats of the study: Variance in clone template counts between roughly 2-week samples significantly increased with total template count across all healthy donors.

V was pared by 7 bases and J by 1 base, with 13 bases between. Germline values: CDR1 SQVTM, CDR2 ANQGSEA. This CDR3 has 13 residues. Collection occurred without any documented infections or immune events in donors. Regarding this clone: The antigen is undetermined.

The protocol was immunoSEQ multiplex PCR, while the TCRdb copy is restricted to in-frame clones and leaves out a portion. The table shows around 100,000 clones, with 80% to 90% occurring only once. V is TRBV29-1 and J is TRBJ1-1, with unresolved D. The sequenced sample consisted of blood. The clonotype was recovered from a person aged 18 to 70 in good health. CDR3 nucleotide sequence: TGCAGCGCACAAGGGTCATGGAACACTGAAGCTTTCTTT. The encoded protein is CSAQGSWNTEAFF.